This T cell receptor (beta chain) was retrieved from a study of T cell clonality in common variable immunodeficiency. This clone was found a few times. Its specificity is not known. The read finishes 3 residues shy of the CDR3 end, and the germline J gene is used to complete it. Germline V gives CDR1 SEHNR, CDR2 FQNEAQ (reference sequence). This CDR3 is built from 14 residues. Using immunoSEQ multiplex PCR, the repertoire was profiled, and TCRdb retains in-frame clones only, with some absent. Singletons are absent from the sample, which has around 40,000 clones. Findings of the study overall: TCRbeta clonality was increased in CVID versus healthy controls. Shared TCRbeta clones were fewer between CVID subjects than controls.

Source material: peripheral blood mononuclear cells. This sequence joins TRBV7-9 and TRBJ1-2; D is perhaps TRBD1 (6 bases). This clonotype was obtained from a person aged 18 to 75 in good health. CDR3 protein: CASSSPGRGYDYTF. The DNA read from the CDR3 is TGTGCCAGCAGCTCGCCCGGCAGGGGCTACGAC.